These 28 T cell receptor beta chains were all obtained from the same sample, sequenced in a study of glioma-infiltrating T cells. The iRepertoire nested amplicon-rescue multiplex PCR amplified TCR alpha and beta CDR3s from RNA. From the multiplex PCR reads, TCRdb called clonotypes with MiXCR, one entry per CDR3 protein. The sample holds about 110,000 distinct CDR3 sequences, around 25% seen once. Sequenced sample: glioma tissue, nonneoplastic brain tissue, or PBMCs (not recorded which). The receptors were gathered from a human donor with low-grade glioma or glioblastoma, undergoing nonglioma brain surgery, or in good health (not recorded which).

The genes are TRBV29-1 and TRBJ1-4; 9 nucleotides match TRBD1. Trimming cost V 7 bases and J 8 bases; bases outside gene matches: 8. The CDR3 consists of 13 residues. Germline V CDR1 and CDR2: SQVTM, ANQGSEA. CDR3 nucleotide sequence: TGCAGCGGTTTACAGGGGGCAGGCGAAAAACTGTTTTTT. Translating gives CSGLQGAGEKLFF.

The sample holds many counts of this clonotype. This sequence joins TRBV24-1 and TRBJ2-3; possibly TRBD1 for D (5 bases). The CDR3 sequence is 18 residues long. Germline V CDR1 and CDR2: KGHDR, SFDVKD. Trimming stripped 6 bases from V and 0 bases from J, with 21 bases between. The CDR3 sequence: CATSNSLSGPRSTDTQYF. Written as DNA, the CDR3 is TGTGCCACCAGTAACAGTTTATCAGGGCCTCGGAGCACAGATACGCAGTATTTT.

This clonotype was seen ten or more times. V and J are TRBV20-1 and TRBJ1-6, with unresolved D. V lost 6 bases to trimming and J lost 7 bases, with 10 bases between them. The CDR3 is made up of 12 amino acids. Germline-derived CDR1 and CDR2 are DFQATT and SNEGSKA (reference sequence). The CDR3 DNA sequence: TGCAGTGCCGGCAACAGAAATTCACCCCTCCACTTT. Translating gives CSAGNRNSPLHF.

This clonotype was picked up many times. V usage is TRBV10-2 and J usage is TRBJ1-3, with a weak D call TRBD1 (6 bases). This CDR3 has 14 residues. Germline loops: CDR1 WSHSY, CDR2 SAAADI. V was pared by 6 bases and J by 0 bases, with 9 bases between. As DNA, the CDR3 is TGCGCCAGCAGGGACAGTTCCTCTGGAAACACCATATATTTT. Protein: CASRDSSSGNTIYF.

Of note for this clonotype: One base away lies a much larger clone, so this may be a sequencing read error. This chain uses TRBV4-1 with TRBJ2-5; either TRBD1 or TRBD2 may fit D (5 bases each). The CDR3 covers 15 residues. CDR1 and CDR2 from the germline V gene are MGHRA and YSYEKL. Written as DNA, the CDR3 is TGCGCCAGCAGCCCTAAGACCGGGACGACGGAGAACCAGTACTTC. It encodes CASSPKTGTTENQYF.

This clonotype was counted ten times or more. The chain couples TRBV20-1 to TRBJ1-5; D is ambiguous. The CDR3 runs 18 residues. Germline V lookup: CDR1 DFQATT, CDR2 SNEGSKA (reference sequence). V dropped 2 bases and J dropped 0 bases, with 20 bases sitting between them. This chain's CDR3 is CSARRDNLVAISNQPQHF. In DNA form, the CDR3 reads TGCAGTGCTAGACGGGATAACCTGGTGGCTATTAGCAATCAGCCCCAGCATTTT.

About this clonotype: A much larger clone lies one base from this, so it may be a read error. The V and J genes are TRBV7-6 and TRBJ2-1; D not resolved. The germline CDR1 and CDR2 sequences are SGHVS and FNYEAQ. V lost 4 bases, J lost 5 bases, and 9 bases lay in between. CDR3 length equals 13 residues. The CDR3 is CASSSGRNNEQFF. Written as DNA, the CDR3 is TGTGCCAGCAGCTCAGGTCGAAACAATGAGCAGTTCTTC.

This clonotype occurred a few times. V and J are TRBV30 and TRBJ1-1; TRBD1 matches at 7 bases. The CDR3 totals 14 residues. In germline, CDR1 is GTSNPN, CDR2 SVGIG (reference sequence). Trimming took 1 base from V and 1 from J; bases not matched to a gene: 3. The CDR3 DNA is TGTGCCTGGAGTGCAGGGACAGCGAACACTGAAGCTTTCTTT. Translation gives CAWSAGTANTEAFF.

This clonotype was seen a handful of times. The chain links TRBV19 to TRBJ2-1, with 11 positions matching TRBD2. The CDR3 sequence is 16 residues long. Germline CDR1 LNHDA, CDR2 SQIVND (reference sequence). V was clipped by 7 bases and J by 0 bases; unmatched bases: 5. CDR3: CASTRTSGPSYNEQFF. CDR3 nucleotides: TGTGCCAGTACCCGGACTAGCGGGCCCTCCTACAATGAGCAGTTCTTC.

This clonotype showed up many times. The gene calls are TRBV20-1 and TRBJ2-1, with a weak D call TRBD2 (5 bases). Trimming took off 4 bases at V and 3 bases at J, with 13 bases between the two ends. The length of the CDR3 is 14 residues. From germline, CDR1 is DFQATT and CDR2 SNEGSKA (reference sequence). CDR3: CSATEGLSYNEQFF. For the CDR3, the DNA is TGCAGTGCTACCGAGGGTCTTAGCTACAATGAGCAGTTCTTC.

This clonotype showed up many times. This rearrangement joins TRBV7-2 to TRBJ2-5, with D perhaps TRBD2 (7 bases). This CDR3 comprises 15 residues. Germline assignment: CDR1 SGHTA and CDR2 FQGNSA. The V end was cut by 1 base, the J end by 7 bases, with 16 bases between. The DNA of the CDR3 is TGTGCCAGCAGCTTAGTAACGGGGGGCACAGGGACCCAGTACTTC. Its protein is CASSLVTGGTGTQYF.

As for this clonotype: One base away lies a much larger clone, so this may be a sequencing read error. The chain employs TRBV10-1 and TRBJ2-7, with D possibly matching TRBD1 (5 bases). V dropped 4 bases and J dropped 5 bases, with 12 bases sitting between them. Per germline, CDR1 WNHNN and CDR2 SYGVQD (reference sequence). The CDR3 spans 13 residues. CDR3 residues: CASSVRRAHEQYF. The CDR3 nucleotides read TGCGCCAGCAGTGTACGCAGGGCCCACGAGCAGTACTTC.

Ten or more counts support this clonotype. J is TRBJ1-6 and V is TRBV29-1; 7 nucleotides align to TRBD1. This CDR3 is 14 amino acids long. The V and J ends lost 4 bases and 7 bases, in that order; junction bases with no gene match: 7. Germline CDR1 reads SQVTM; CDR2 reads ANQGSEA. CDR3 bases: TGCAGCGTTGGCGAGACAGGGCCAAATTCACCCCTCCACTTT. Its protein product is CSVGETGPNSPLHF.

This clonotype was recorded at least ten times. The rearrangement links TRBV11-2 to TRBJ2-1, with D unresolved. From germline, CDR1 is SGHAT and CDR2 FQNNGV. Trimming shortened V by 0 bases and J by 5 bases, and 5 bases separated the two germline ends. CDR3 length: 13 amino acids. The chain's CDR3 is CASSLDKHNEQFF. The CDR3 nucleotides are TGTGCCAGCAGCTTAGATAAGCACAATGAGCAGTTCTTC.

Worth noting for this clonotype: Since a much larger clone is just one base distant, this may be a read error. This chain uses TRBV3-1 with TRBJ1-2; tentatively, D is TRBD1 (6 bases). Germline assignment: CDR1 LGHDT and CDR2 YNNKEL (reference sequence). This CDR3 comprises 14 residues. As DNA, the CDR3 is TGTGCCAGCAGCCAATTGGGGGCAGAACAAGGCTGCACCTTC. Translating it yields CASSQLGAEQGCTF. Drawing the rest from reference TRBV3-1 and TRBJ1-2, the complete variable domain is DTAVSQTPKYLVTQMGNDKSIKCEQNLGHDTMYWYKQDSKKFLKIMFSYNNKELIINETVPNRFSPKSPDKAHLNLHINSLELGDSAVYFCASSQLGAEQGCTFGSGTRLTVV.

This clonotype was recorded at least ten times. In DNA form, the CDR3 reads TGTGCCAGCAGCATGGACACCTACGAGCAGTACTTC. It yields the protein CASSMDTYEQYF. V usage is TRBV7-9 and J usage is TRBJ2-7; tentatively, D is TRBD1 (5 bases). V was clipped by 5 bases and J by 2 bases, with 7 bases between them. This CDR3 has 12 residues. Per the germline V gene, CDR1 is SEHNR and CDR2 is FQNEAQ (reference sequence).

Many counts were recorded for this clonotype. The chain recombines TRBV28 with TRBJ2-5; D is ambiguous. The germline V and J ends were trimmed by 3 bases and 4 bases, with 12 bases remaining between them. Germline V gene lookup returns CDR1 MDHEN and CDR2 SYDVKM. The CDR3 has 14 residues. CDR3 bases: TGTGCCAGCAGTTTTGAGGATTCGGCAGAGACCCAGTACTTC. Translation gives CASSFEDSAETQYF.

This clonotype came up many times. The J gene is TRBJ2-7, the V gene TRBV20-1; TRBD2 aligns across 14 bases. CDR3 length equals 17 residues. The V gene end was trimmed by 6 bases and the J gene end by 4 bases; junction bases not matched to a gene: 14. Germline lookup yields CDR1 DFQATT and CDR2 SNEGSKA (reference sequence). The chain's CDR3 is CSAWGLAGEEVSYEQYF. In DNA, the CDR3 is TGCAGTGCCTGGGGACTAGCGGGAGAGGAGGTCTCTTACGAGCAGTACTTC.

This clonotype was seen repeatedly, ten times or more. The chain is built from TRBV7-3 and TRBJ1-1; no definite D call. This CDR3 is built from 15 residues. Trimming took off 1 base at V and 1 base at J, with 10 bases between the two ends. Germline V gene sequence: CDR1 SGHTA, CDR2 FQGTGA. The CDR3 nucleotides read TGTGCCAGCAGCTTAAAAGGGATTGGGAACACTGAAGCTTTCTTT. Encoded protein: CASSLKGIGNTEAFF.

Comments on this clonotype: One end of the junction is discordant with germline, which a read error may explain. In nucleotides, the CDR3 is TGTGCCAGCAGCCCGCGGAGGAGCTACGGGCAGTACTTC. It yields the protein CASSPRRSYGQYF. J is TRBJ2-7 and V is TRBV7-2; D perhaps matches TRBD2 (5 bases). From germline, CDR1 is SGHTA and CDR2 FQGNSA. CDR3 length equals 13 residues.

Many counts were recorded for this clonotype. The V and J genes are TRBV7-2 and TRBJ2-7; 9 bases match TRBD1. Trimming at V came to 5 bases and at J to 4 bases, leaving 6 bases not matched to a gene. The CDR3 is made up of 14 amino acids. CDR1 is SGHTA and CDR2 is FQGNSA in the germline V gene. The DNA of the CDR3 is TGTGCCAGCAGCCCTGGACAGGGGAGGTACGAGCAGTACTTC. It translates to CASSPGQGRYEQYF.

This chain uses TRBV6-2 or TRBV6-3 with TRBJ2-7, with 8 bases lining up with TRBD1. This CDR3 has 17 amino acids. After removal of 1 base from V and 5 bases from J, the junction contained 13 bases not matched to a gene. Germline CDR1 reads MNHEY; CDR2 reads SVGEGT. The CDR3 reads CASSYLTLGQGEDEQYF. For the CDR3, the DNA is TGTGCCAGCAGTTACTTAACTCTCGGACAGGGCGAGGACGAGCAGTACTTC.

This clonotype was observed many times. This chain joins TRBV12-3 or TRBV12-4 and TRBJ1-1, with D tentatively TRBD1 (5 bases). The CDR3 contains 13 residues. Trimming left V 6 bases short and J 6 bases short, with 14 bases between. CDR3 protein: CASSLRGAAEAFF. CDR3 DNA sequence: TGTGCCAGCAGCCTTCGTGGGGCGGCTGAAGCTTTCTTT.

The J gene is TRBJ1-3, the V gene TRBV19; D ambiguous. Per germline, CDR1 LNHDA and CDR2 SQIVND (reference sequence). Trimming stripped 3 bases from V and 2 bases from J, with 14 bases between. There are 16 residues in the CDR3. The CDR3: CASSIWGGPAGNTIYF. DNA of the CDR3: TGTGCCAGTAGTATTTGGGGAGGGCCCGCTGGAAACACCATATATTTT. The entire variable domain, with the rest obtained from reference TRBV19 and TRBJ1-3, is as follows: DGGITQSPKYLFRKEGQNVTLSCEQNLNHDAMYWYRQDPGQGLRLIYYSQIVNDFQKGDIAEGYSVSREKKESFPLTVTSAQKNPTAFYLCASSIWGGPAGNTIYFGEGSWLTVV.

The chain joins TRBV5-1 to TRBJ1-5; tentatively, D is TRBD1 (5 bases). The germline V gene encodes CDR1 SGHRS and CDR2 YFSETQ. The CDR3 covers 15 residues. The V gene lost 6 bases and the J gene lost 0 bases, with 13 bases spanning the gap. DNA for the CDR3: TGCGCCAGCACCCCGTCGGGGGGTAGCAATCAGCCCCAGCATTTT. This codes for CASTPSGGSNQPQHF.

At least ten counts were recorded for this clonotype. The CDR3 region has the DNA TGTGCCGGCCGGTTGGATAGCACAGATACGCAGTATTTT. This gives the protein CAGRLDSTDTQYF. The chain recombines TRBV12-3 or TRBV12-4 with TRBJ2-3; D is uncertain. The CDR3 totals 13 residues. The germline V and J ends were trimmed by 11 bases and 0 bases, with 12 bases remaining between them.

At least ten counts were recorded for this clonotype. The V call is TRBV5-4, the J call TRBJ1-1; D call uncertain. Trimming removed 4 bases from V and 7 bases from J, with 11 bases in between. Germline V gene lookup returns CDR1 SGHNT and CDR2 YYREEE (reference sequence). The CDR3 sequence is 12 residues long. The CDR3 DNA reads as TGTGCCAGCAGCCCGACCCCATATGAAGCTTTCTTT. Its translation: CASSPTPYEAFF.

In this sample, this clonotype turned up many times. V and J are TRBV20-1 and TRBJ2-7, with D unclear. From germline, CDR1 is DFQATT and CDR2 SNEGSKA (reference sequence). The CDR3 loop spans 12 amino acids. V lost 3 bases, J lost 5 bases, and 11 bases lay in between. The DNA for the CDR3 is TGCAGTGCTAGGTCACAACCGGACGAGCAGTACTTC. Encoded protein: CSARSQPDEQYF.